This paragraph reports one T cell receptor beta chain. Its antigen is not known. TCRdb ran MiXCR on the reads and lists one entry per CDR3 protein. The sample holds approximately 70,000 distinct CDR3 sequences, approximately 22% seen once. V shed 4 bases, J shed 6 bases, and the junction held 8 bases outside the gene matches. The CDR3 extends over 17 amino acids. This record comes from a study of T cell repertoires in cytomegalovirus infection. Study information: An indication of both CMV infection and matching HLA type came from public TCR beta signatures. General study findings and limits: Summed frequency of shared TCR beta families picked out CMV carriers who also had the relevant HLA. In two of eight donors, the top clonotype was HLA-C-restricted CMV-specific.

This receptor was identified in a human donor in good health (CMV status not recorded). Some clones in this sample may be carry-over from other donors' samples. The sequencing input was PBMCs, sequenced either directly or after in vitro stimulation (not recorded which). V usage is TRBV12-3 or TRBV12-4 and J usage is TRBJ2-3; TRBD2 matches at 15 bases. The CDR3 DNA reads as TGTGCCAGCAGTTCAGGACTAGCGGGAGGGTGGGCGGATACGCAGTATTTT. This codes for CASSSGLAGGWADTQYF.